The rows below give T cell receptor beta chains drawn from one sample of a study of shared clonotypes between healthy human individuals. This table comes from immunoSEQ multiplex PCR, and its TCRdb copy is limited to in-frame clones, with some not included. The sample lists about 2 million clones, over 85% seen once, with roughly 0.13% in the top ten. Source material: naive CD4+ T cells sorted from blood. These receptor sequences come from a man younger than 35 in good health. The CDR3 runs from the conserved cysteine through the conserved F or W. Each record gives: J gene, V gene, clone size, D gene, CDR3 protein, CDR3 DNA. The D gene is left open where the match is weak. The listing skips clone size in some rows; elsewhere it reads once, few, many or a size class.

J: TRBJ2-1; V: TRBV11-2; size: NA; D: NA; CDR3: CASSGLRAPYNEQFF; DNA: TGTGCCAGCAGTGGACTCCGGGCCCCCTACAATGAGCAGTTCTTC
J: TRBJ1-1; V: TRBV7-2; size: NA; D: NA; CDR3: CASSLEEVFEAFF; DNA: TGTGCCAGCAGCTTAGAAGAGGTGTTTGAAGCTTTCTTT
J: TRBJ2-7; V: TRBV7-2; size: NA; D: NA; CDR3: CASSPRGVAGTYEQYF; DNA: TGTGCCAGCAGCCCAAGGGGGGTGGCGGGCACCTACGAGCAGTACTTC
J: TRBJ1-1; V: TRBV18; size: NA; D: NA; CDR3: CASSSGINTEAFF; DNA: TGTGCCAGCTCCTCCGGGATTAACACTGAAGCTTTCTTT
J: TRBJ2-7; V: TRBV19; size: NA; D: NA; CDR3: CASSPGTPYEQYF; DNA: TGTGCCAGTAGCCCCGGGACACCCTACGAGCAGTACTTC
J: TRBJ2-7; V: TRBV7-2; size: NA; D: NA; CDR3: CASSLGLISYEQYF; DNA: TGTGCCAGCAGCTTAGGACTTATTTCCTACGAGCAGTACTTC
J: TRBJ2-1; V: TRBV20-1; size: once; D: NA; CDR3: CSARGANEQFF; DNA: TGCAGTGCGAGGGGGGCCAATGAGCAGTTCTTC
J: TRBJ2-3; V: TRBV14; size: NA; D: TRBD2; CDR3: CASSQARTSSGTDTQYF; DNA: TGTGCCAGCAGCCAAGCTAGGACTAGCTCGGGCACAGATACGCAGTATTTT
J: TRBJ1-4; V: TRBV30; size: NA; D: TRBD1; CDR3: CAWSVPGQGNEKLFF; DNA: TGTGCCTGGAGTGTACCGGGACAGGGGAATGAAAAACTGTTTTTT
J: TRBJ1-6; V: TRBV9; size: NA; D: NA; CDR3: CASSLSGSYNSPLHF; DNA: TGTGCCAGCAGCTTATCAGGCTCCTATAATTCACCCCTCCACTTT
J: TRBJ2-2; V: TRBV7-9; size: NA; D: NA; CDR3: CASSLARGGTGELFF; DNA: TGTGCCAGCAGCTTAGCCAGGGGCGGCACCGGGGAGCTGTTTTTT
J: TRBJ1-2; V: TRBV7-9; size: NA; D: NA; CDR3: CASSSQSASYGYTF; DNA: TGTGCCAGCAGCTCGCAATCCGCAAGCTATGGCTACACCTTC
J: TRBJ2-1; V: TRBV7-2; size: NA; D: NA; CDR3: CASSLDRDSYNEQFF; DNA: TGTGCCAGCAGCTTAGACAGGGACTCCTACAATGAGCAGTTCTTC
J: TRBJ1-6; V: TRBV29-1; size: many; D: NA; CDR3: CSVADSSSYNSPLHF; DNA: TGCAGCGTCGCGGACAGCAGCTCCTATAATTCACCCCTCCACTTT
J: TRBJ1-3; V: TRBV28; size: NA; D: NA; CDR3: CASAPAGSSGNTIYF; DNA: TGTGCCAGCGCCCCCGCGGGGAGCTCTGGAAACACCATATATTTT
J: TRBJ2-1; V: TRBV7-2; size: NA; D: TRBD2; CDR3: CASSLAIGLAGYNEQFF; DNA: TGTGCCAGCAGCTTAGCGATTGGACTAGCGGGTTACAATGAGCAGTTCTTC
J: TRBJ2-3; V: TRBV5-4; size: NA; D: NA; CDR3: CASSVPGLHMDTQYF; DNA: TGTGCCAGCAGCGTCCCGGGACTGCACATGGATACGCAGTATTTT
J: TRBJ1-6; V: TRBV19; size: NA; D: NA; CDR3: CASSIAGNNSPLHF; DNA: TGTGCCAGTAGTATAGCGGGTAATAATTCACCCCTCCACTTT
J: TRBJ2-7; V: TRBV5-1; size: NA; D: NA; CDR3: CASSRDAYEQYF; DNA: TGCGCCAGCAGCCGGGATGCCTACGAGCAGTACTTC
J: TRBJ2-2; V: TRBV6-6; size: once; D: NA; CDR3: CASSYYKSTGELFF; DNA: TGTGCCAGCAGTTACTACAAGAGCACCGGGGAGCTGTTTTTT
J: TRBJ2-7; V: TRBV4-1; size: NA; D: NA; CDR3: CASSQGQGGASYEQYF; DNA: TGCGCCAGCAGCCAAGGTCAAGGGGGGGCTTCATACGAGCAGTACTTC
J: TRBJ2-3; V: TRBV13; size: NA; D: TRBD2; CDR3: CASSPRLAGGSTDTQYF; DNA: TGTGCCAGCAGCCCACGACTAGCGGGAGGGAGCACAGATACGCAGTATTTT
J: TRBJ2-3; V: TRBV7-6; size: NA; D: NA; CDR3: CASSVLSDTQYF; DNA: TGTGCCAGCAGCGTCTTGTCAGATACGCAGTATTTT
J: TRBJ1-5; V: TRBV6-1; size: NA; D: NA; CDR3: CASSRTEYSNQPQHF; DNA: TGTGCCAGCAGTCGGACGGAATATAGCAATCAGCCCCAGCATTTT
J: TRBJ1-6; V: TRBV6-5; size: NA; D: NA; CDR3: CASSYSRISYNSPLHF; DNA: TGTGCCAGCAGTTACTCTAGGATCTCCTATAATTCACCCCTCCACTTT
J: TRBJ2-7; V: TRBV4-3; size: NA; D: TRBD2; CDR3: CASSQEWSGAPYF; DNA: TGCGCCAGCAGCCAAGAGTGGAGCGGGGCCCCGTACTTC
J: TRBJ2-2; V: TRBV9; size: once; D: NA; CDR3: CASSPRGLRDTGELFF; DNA: TGTGCCAGCAGCCCACGGGGGTTACGTGATACCGGGGAGCTGTTTTTT
J: TRBJ2-3; V: TRBV18; size: NA; D: NA; CDR3: CASSPPGSTDTQYF; DNA: TGTGCCAGCTCACCACCGGGAAGCACAGATACGCAGTATTTT
J: TRBJ2-3; V: TRBV9; size: NA; D: TRBD1; CDR3: CASSPAGQGVTDTQYF; DNA: TGTGCCAGCAGCCCTGCCGGACAGGGAGTCACAGATACGCAGTATTTT
J: TRBJ2-7; V: TRBV7-2; size: NA; D: TRBD1; CDR3: CASSARDRSSYEQYF; DNA: TGTGCCAGCAGCGCCCGGGACAGAAGCTCCTACGAGCAGTACTTC
J: TRBJ1-1; V: TRBV7-3; size: NA; D: NA; CDR3: CASSLYRDTEAFF; DNA: TGTGCCAGCAGCTTATATCGGGACACTGAAGCTTTCTTT
J: TRBJ2-7; V: TRBV19; size: NA; D: NA; CDR3: CASSEGRSYEQYF; DNA: TGTGCCAGTAGTGAGGGGAGATCGTACGAGCAGTACTTC
J: TRBJ1-1; V: TRBV6-6; size: NA; D: NA; CDR3: CASSYSREGPEAFF; DNA: TGTGCCAGCAGTTACTCGAGGGAGGGACCTGAAGCTTTCTTT
J: TRBJ2-7; V: TRBV6-5; size: NA; D: NA; CDR3: CASSSRKGAVREQYF; DNA: TGTGCCAGCAGTTCCCGAAAAGGGGCCGTGAGGGAGCAGTACTTC
J: TRBJ2-1; V: TRBV5-1; size: once; D: NA; CDR3: CASSFFGLANYNEQFF; DNA: TGCGCCAGCAGCTTTTTTGGGCTAGCGAACTACAATGAGCAGTTCTTC
J: TRBJ2-5; V: TRBV5-1; size: once; D: TRBD2; CDR3: CASSLASGAPQETQYF; DNA: TGCGCCAGCAGCTTGGCCAGCGGGGCCCCCCAAGAGACCCAGTACTTC
J: TRBJ2-5; V: TRBV30; size: NA; D: TRBD2; CDR3: CAWRTSGSLETQYF; DNA: TGTGCCTGGAGGACTAGCGGGAGTTTAGAGACCCAGTACTTC
J: TRBJ1-5; V: TRBV27; size: once; D: NA; CDR3: CASSLRGSSSPQHF; DNA: TGTGCCAGCAGTCTAAGGGGGTCCTCTTCGCCCCAGCATTTT
J: TRBJ1-1; V: TRBV7-3; size: NA; D: NA; CDR3: CASSPHSFTEAFF; DNA: TGTGCCAGCAGCCCCCACTCTTTCACTGAAGCTTTCTTT